The 32 T cell receptor beta chains reported below all come from one sample, sequenced in a study of T cells in Graves' hyperthyroidism and ophthalmopathy (dated by TCRdb to between 2018 and 2020). The method was multiplex PCR. The sequencer listed for this sample is Illumina HiSeq 2000. The TCR beta CDR3 regions were amplified from RNA transcripts. For the first round of RT-PCR on the TCR CDR3, the HTBI primer set was used together with the Qiagen OneStep RT-PCR kit. TCRdb trimmed the raw reads at Q25, called clones with MiXCR and kept productive beta chains. Each CDR3 protein gets just one entry, which takes the most common genes and DNA from the rows behind it. A total of 450,000 to 700,000 distinct CDR3 sequences appear in this sample, roughly 46% of them only once. Around 17% of the sample is in the top ten clones. The sequencing sample was made of peripheral blood or thyroid tissue (not recorded which). Receptors were obtained from an adult woman with Graves' disease, either hyperthyroidism or ophthalmopathy (not recorded which).

This sequence joins TRBV7-9 and TRBJ1-2, with D maybe TRBD1 (5 bases). The germline V gene has CDR1 SEHNR and CDR2 FQNEAQ (reference sequence). Trimming stripped 4 bases from V and 1 base from J, with 13 bases between. The CDR3 runs to 15 residues. CDR3 sequence reads: CASSSSWGSNYGYTF. The CDR3, as DNA: TGTGCCAGCAGCTCAAGCTGGGGCAGTAACTATGGCTACACCTTC. Drawing the rest from reference TRBV7-9 and TRBJ1-2, the complete variable domain is DTGVSQNPRHKITKRGQNVTFRCDPISEHNRLYWYRQTLGQGPEFLTYFQNEAQLEKSRLLSDRFSAERPKGSFSTLEIQRTEQGDSAMYLCASSSSWGSNYGYTFGSGTRLTVV.

At least ten counts were recorded for this clonotype. The chain employs TRBV5-1 and TRBJ1-1; no clear D. The CDR3 is 15 residues long. The germline gives CDR1 SGHRS, CDR2 YFSETQ. V was pared by 2 bases and J by 1 base, with 12 bases between. CDR3 in amino acids: CASSFFLVSNTEAFF. Written as DNA, the CDR3 is TGCGCCAGCAGCTTCTTTCTTGTGTCGAACACTGAAGCTTTCTTT.

With respect to this clonotype: A much larger clone is a single base away; this may be a read error. This chain links TRBV10-3 with TRBJ2-1; TRBD1 might be the D (6 bases). V was trimmed by 7 bases and J by 7 bases, leaving 17 bases between them. Germline V CDR1 and CDR2: ENHRY, SYGVKD. The CDR3 length is 14 residues. The CDR3 bases are TGTGCCATCAAAGAACAGGGTTTGGGGAATGAGCAGTTCTTC. This encodes CAIKEQGLGNEQFF.

The chain employs TRBV20-1 and TRBJ2-5; D not certain. Trimming took 6 bases from V and 4 from J, leaving 21 bases between them. Germline loops: CDR1 DFQATT, CDR2 SNEGSKA (reference sequence). The CDR3 extends over 15 amino acids. The CDR3 loop reads CSASSYSSGRETQYF. The CDR3 DNA reads TGCAGTGCCAGCAGTTACTCTTCCGGCCGAGAGACCCAGTACTTC.

This clonotype was observed at least ten times. The V and J genes are TRBV7-8 and TRBJ2-7, with 8 positions matching TRBD2. Unmatched junction bases numbered 12, after V lost 3 bases and J lost 5 bases. Germline V gives CDR1 SGHVS, CDR2 FQNEAQ. The CDR3 has 16 amino acids. CDR3 sequence (DNA): TGTGCCAGCAGCTTTACCCCCGGGACTAGGTTTCACGAGCAGTACTTC. The encoded protein is CASSFTPGTRFHEQYF.

This clonotype was seen once. V usage is TRBV15 and J usage is TRBJ1-2; 7 bases line up with TRBD1. V gave up 0 bases and J gave up 4 bases; unmatched junction bases: 8. CDR1 and CDR2 from the germline V gene are LNHNV and YYDKDF (reference sequence). The CDR3 runs to 16 residues. CDR3 sequence reads: CATSRDLQGIGYGYTF. CDR3 in DNA: TGTGCCACCAGCAGAGATCTACAGGGGATCGGCTATGGCTACACCTTC.

This clonotype was recorded at least ten times. The V gene is TRBV15, the J gene TRBJ1-1; D not resolved. V shed 7 bases and J shed 0 bases, with 15 bases lying between them. Germline CDR1 is LNHNV and CDR2 is YYDKDF (reference sequence). This CDR3 region has 15 residues. CDR3 sequence (DNA): TGTGCCACCACACGACGGAGTGAAATGAACACTGAAGCTTTCTTT. It specifies CATTRRSEMNTEAFF.

This chain links TRBV7-9 with TRBJ2-1, with 10 bases identical to TRBD2. This CDR3 is built from 15 residues. Per germline, CDR1 SEHNR and CDR2 FQNEAQ (reference sequence). The V segment lost 6 bases and the J segment 14 bases; nucleotides outside the gene matches: 16. The CDR3, as DNA: TGTGCCAGCAGTGAAGGGTATTCTAAGCGGGAGGGGAAGTTCTTC. Protein sequence: CASSEGYSKREGKFF.

This clonotype showed up many times. V usage is TRBV28 and J usage is TRBJ1-2; D uncertain. CDR1 is MDHEN, CDR2 SYDVKM, per germline. V dropped 3 bases and J dropped 6 bases, with 14 bases sitting between them. This CDR3 contains 14 residues. The CDR3 DNA sequence: TGTGCCAGCAGTTTGGTCCAGGATGTTAATGGCTACACCTTC. It is translated as CASSLVQDVNGYTF.

In its sample, this clonotype was seen a few times. This chain links TRBV3-1 with TRBJ1-2; TRBD1 aligns across 7 bases. Trimming cost V 0 bases and J 6 bases; bases outside gene matches: 7. The CDR3 covers 15 residues. Germline CDR1 LGHDT, CDR2 YNNKEL (reference sequence). The CDR3 sequence is CASSQDFRGENGYTF. The CDR3, as DNA: TGTGCCAGCAGCCAAGATTTCAGGGGGGAGAATGGCTACACCTTC.

This clonotype was counted ten times or more. The rearrangement joins TRBV20-1 to TRBJ2-5; weak D call: TRBD1 (6 bases). The CDR3 spans 12 residues. With 6 bases removed from V and 5 bases from J, the gap between germline ends came to 13 bases. Germline assignment: CDR1 DFQATT and CDR2 SNEGSKA (reference sequence). The CDR3 reads CSAITGSETQYF. The CDR3 region has the DNA TGCAGTGCGATCACAGGGTCGGAGACCCAGTACTTC.

The chain carries TRBV10-3 and TRBJ1-6; D uncertain. Germline V lookup: CDR1 ENHRY, CDR2 SYGVKD. The CDR3 extends over 13 amino acids. Trimming pared 7 bases from V and 9 bases from J, leaving 13 bases between. CDR3 nucleotides: TGTGCCATCACCGGCGGCCTGTCTTCACCCCTCCACTTT. As protein: CAITGGLSSPLHF.

In regard to this clonotype: One junction end disagrees with the germline gene, perhaps due to a read error. The chain links TRBV9 to TRBJ1-5; D is ambiguous. The CDR3 contains 15 residues. Per germline, CDR1 SGDLS and CDR2 YYNGEE. In nucleotides, the CDR3 is TGTGCCAGCAGTGTAGCGGGCAATAGCAATCAGCCCCAGCATTTT. Protein product: CASSVAGNSNQPQHF.

V gene TRBV30 combines with J gene TRBJ1-5, with D uncertain. V lost 5 bases, J lost 2 bases, and 7 bases lay in between. CDR1 is GTSNPN and CDR2 is SVGIG in the germline V gene (reference sequence). The CDR3 loop spans 12 amino acids. The CDR3 is CAWGVGNQPQHF. CDR3 DNA sequence: TGTGCCTGGGGAGTGGGCAATCAGCCCCAGCATTTT.

This clonotype was seen many times. The rearrangement links TRBV7-6 to TRBJ1-4; 7 bases line up with TRBD1. J lost 2 bases, V lost 4 bases, and 4 bases had no gene match. CDR3 length equals 15 residues. From germline, CDR1 is SGHVS and CDR2 FNYEAQ. The CDR3 DNA sequence: TGTGCCAGCAGCTCACGGGGACAGACTAATGAAAAACTGTTTTTT. Encoded protein: CASSSRGQTNEKLFF.

The gene calls are TRBV27 and TRBJ2-2; D remains ambiguous. V lost 3 bases, J lost 3 bases, and 8 bases lay in between. Germline V gene data show CDR1 as MNHEY and CDR2 as SMNVEV (reference sequence). The CDR3 contains 14 residues. The CDR3 region is CASSFRTDTGELFF. The DNA for the CDR3 is TGTGCCAGCAGTTTCCGTACCGACACCGGGGAGCTGTTTTTT.

This clonotype has just a few counts. V usage is TRBV7-9 and J usage is TRBJ1-1; 9 bases fit TRBD1. Per germline, CDR1 SEHNR and CDR2 FQNEAQ (reference sequence). V dropped 8 bases and J dropped 4; count of bases not matched to a gene: 11. The CDR3 extends over 15 amino acids. CDR3 sequence: CASSETGGVSTEAFF. CDR3 sequence (DNA): TGTGCCAGCTCCGAAACAGGGGGCGTTTCCACTGAAGCTTTCTTT.

This clonotype appeared many times. The chain joins TRBV12-3 or TRBV12-4 to TRBJ2-7, with 14 positions matching TRBD2. Trimming at V came to 5 bases and at J to 4 bases, leaving 4 bases not matched to a gene. This CDR3 has 15 amino acids. CDR3 residues: CASSHGTSGGYEQYF. As DNA, the CDR3 is TGTGCCAGCAGTCATGGGACTAGCGGGGGTTACGAGCAGTACTTC.

About this clonotype itself: Because it lacks the conserved phenylalanine or tryptophan at the end, this CDR3 is likely a read error. The V gene is TRBV10-3, the J gene TRBJ1-1; maybe TRBD1 (5 bases). CDR3 length: 13 residues. V was cut by 4 bases and J by 3 bases, with 9 bases left in between. CDR1 and CDR2 from the germline V gene are ENHRY and SYGVKD. The CDR3 loop reads CAISGGVDTEAFS. The CDR3 nucleotides are TGTGCCATCAGTGGGGGGGTGGACACTGAAGCTTTCTCT.

This clonotype was seen repeatedly, ten times or more. This chain links TRBV28 with TRBJ1-2, with D possibly being TRBD1 (5 bases). This CDR3 comprises 15 residues. Germline V CDR1 and CDR2: MDHEN, SYDVKM. V was shortened by 6 bases and J by 6 bases, with 20 bases between the two germline ends. CDR3 DNA: TGTGCCAGCAGGCGGACCACTCAGGGTACCCATGGCTACACCTTC. As protein: CASRRTTQGTHGYTF.

The chain combines TRBV15 with TRBJ2-2, with D hard to call. Germline V gives CDR1 LNHNV, CDR2 YYDKDF (reference sequence). The CDR3 spans 12 residues. Trimming took 4 bases from V and 5 from J, leaving 5 bases between them. Here the CDR3 DNA reads TGTGCCACCAGCACCCGGACCGGGGAGCTGTTTTTT. As protein: CATSTRTGELFF.

This clonotype was recorded at least ten times. The chain carries TRBV20-1 and TRBJ2-7; either TRBD1 or TRBD2 may supply D (6 bases each). CDR3 size: 16 residues. Per germline, CDR1 DFQATT and CDR2 SNEGSKA (reference sequence). V was clipped by 0 bases and J by 4 bases, with 19 bases between them. The CDR3: CSARDWREGQLYEQYF. DNA for the CDR3: TGCAGTGCTAGAGATTGGAGGGAAGGACAGCTTTACGAGCAGTACTTC.

This chain joins TRBV28 and TRBJ1-2, with 7 bases fitting TRBD1. J was trimmed by 8 bases and V by 5 bases; bases with no gene match: 8. This CDR3 comprises 13 residues. Germline loops: CDR1 MDHEN, CDR2 SYDVKM. CDR3 sequence: CASSALLGQGYTF. The CDR3 coding sequence is TGTGCCAGCAGTGCCCTATTGGGACAGGGCTACACCTTC.

At least ten counts were recorded for this clonotype. In nucleotides, the CDR3 is TGCGCCAGCAGCTTGAACAGGGAACACGAGCAGTACTTC. This codes for CASSLNREHEQYF. The chain links TRBV5-1 to TRBJ2-7, with D possibly being TRBD1 (6 bases). From germline, CDR1 is SGHRS and CDR2 YFSETQ. This CDR3 spans 13 amino acids. Trimming left V 1 base short and J 5 bases short, with 10 bases between. The full variable domain, completed using reference TRBV5-1 and TRBJ2-7, is KAGVTQTPRYLIKTRGQQVTLSCSPISGHRSVSWYQQTPGQGLQFLFEYFSETQRNKGNFPGRFSGRQFSNSRSEMNVSTLELGDSALYLCASSLNREHEQYFGPGTRLTVT.

CDR3 sequence (DNA): TGTGCCAGCAGCCCTCTAGCGGAATACGAGCAGTACTTC. Protein product: CASSPLAEYEQYF. This rearrangement joins TRBV11-2 to TRBJ2-7, with 7 bases fitting TRBD2. Germline trimming cut 5 bases from V and 4 bases from J; bases unmatched to any gene: 5. Germline-derived CDR1 and CDR2 are SGHAT and FQNNGV. The CDR3 is 13 residues long.

CDR3 loop: CASSKGRGGVNEQFF. CDR3 bases: TGCGCCAGCAGTAAGGGACGAGGAGGGGTGAATGAGCAGTTCTTC. The gene calls are TRBV10-1 and TRBJ2-1; maybe TRBD2 (6 bases). Trimming pared 5 bases from V and 7 bases from J, leaving 18 bases between. CDR1 is WNHNN and CDR2 is SYGVQD in the germline V gene (reference sequence). This CDR3 region has 15 residues.

This chain links TRBV18 with TRBJ2-5; the match to TRBD1 covers 8 bases. The CDR3 sequence is 13 residues long. V dropped 8 bases and J dropped 4; count of bases not matched to a gene: 6. Per germline, CDR1 KGHSH and CDR2 LQKENI. The CDR3 here is CASLRTGLETQYF. The CDR3 nucleotides read TGTGCCAGCCTGCGGACAGGGCTAGAGACCCAGTACTTC.

The sample holds many counts of this clonotype. The chain couples TRBV7-9 to TRBJ2-5; 7 bases map to TRBD1. Germline CDR1 is SEHNR and CDR2 is FQNEAQ (reference sequence). This CDR3 has 16 residues. J was trimmed by 2 bases and V by 8 bases; bases with no gene match: 14. The CDR3 loop is CASGHYPRDRQETQYF. The CDR3 DNA is TGTGCCAGCGGCCACTACCCCCGGGACAGACAAGAGACCCAGTACTTC.

V usage is TRBV12-3 or TRBV12-4 and J usage is TRBJ2-7, with TRBD1 as a possible D gene (5 bases). The CDR3 loop spans 14 amino acids. Trimming left V 8 bases short and J 0 bases short, with 14 bases between. CDR3 in DNA: TGTGCCAGCGGTAGGACACGGAGCTCCTACGAGCAGTACTTC. This translates into CASGRTRSSYEQYF.

Concerning this clonotype itself: This may stem from a read error, because a much larger clone lies one nucleotide away. V gene TRBV6-1 combines with J gene TRBJ2-7; D possibly corresponds to TRBD2 (5 bases). This CDR3 is built from 13 residues. CDR1 MNHNS and CDR2 SASEGT come from the germline V gene. This CDR3 is CASVWESSYGQYF. The DNA of the CDR3 is TGTGCCAGCGTGTGGGAGAGCTCCTACGGGCAGTACTTC.

The rearrangement links TRBV10-3 to TRBJ2-7, with D tentatively TRBD1 (5 bases). V gave up 0 bases and J gave up 2 bases, with 8 bases separating them. Germline V lookup: CDR1 ENHRY, CDR2 SYGVKD. CDR3 size: 14 residues. CDR3 sequence: CAISESGVPYEQYF. The CDR3 coding sequence is TGTGCCATCAGTGAGTCAGGGGTCCCCTACGAGCAGTACTTC.

For this clonotype: A much larger clone differs from this one at a single base, so this may be a read error. The rearrangement joins TRBV30 to TRBJ1-6; D unresolved. From germline, CDR1 is GTSNPN and CDR2 SVGIG (reference sequence). This CDR3 comprises 12 residues. The germline V and J ends were trimmed by 1 base and 9 bases, with 7 bases remaining between them. CDR3: CAWSGVRSPLHF. As DNA, the CDR3 is TGTGCCTGGAGTGGAGTACGTTCACCCCTCCACTTT.